These 27 T cell receptor beta chains came from one sample sequenced in a study of identifying expanded T cells in peripheral blood. The repertoire was sequenced with immunoSEQ multiplex PCR; TCRdb's copy has only in-frame clones and lacks some. The sample lists some 100,000 clones; roughly 85% were seen once. Sequenced input: blood. The receptors here all came from a person aged 18 to 69 in good health.

The rearrangement links TRBV2 to TRBJ2-5; 7 bases are a match to TRBD1. The CDR3 has 13 amino acids. Germline trimming cut 7 bases from V and 5 bases from J; bases unmatched to any gene: 7. Looked up from germline, CDR1 is SNHLY and CDR2 is FYNNEI. CDR3 DNA: TGTGCCAGCACGTCCGACAGGGCGGAGACCCAGTACTTC. Its protein product is CASTSDRAETQYF.

The rearrangement links TRBV5-1 to TRBJ1-6, with D tentatively TRBD1 (6 bases). CDR1 is SGHRS, CDR2 YFSETQ, per germline. The V end was cut by 4 bases, the J end by 5 bases, with 16 bases between. CDR3 size: 16 residues. The CDR3 DNA sequence: TGCGCCAGCAGCACCGGACAGCTGCAGAATAATTCACCCCTCCACTTT. Translated: CASSTGQLQNNSPLHF.

The chain is built from TRBV19 and TRBJ1-5; D not resolved. Trimming cost V 7 bases and J 1 base, with 14 bases left between them. CDR1 is LNHDA and CDR2 is SQIVND in the germline V gene (reference sequence). This CDR3 is built from 15 residues. This chain's CDR3 is CASTMAGSSNQPQHF. CDR3 nucleotide sequence: TGTGCCAGTACCATGGCAGGCTCAAGCAATCAGCCCCAGCATTTT.

The CDR3 loop reads CASSLVQGAIGELFF. The CDR3 coding sequence is TGTGCCAGCAGCTTAGTACAGGGGGCAATCGGGGAGCTGTTTTTT. The chain is built from TRBV7-6 and TRBJ2-2, with TRBD1 matching 9 bases. Germline V gene data show CDR1 as SGHVS and CDR2 as FNYEAQ. The CDR3 is made up of 15 amino acids. The J segment lost 7 bases and the V segment lost 1 base, leaving 4 bases of the junction unmatched. Together with reference TRBV7-6 and TRBJ2-2, the CDR3 gives the full variable domain: GAGVSQSPRYKVTKRGQDVALRCDPISGHVSLYWYRQALGQGPEFLTYFNYEAQQDKSGLPNDRFSAERPEGSISTLTIQRTEQRDSAMYRCASSLVQGAIGELFFGEGSRLTVL.

The chain has TRBV4-3 and TRBJ1-1, with no clear D. The CDR3 loop spans 14 amino acids. Germline V gene sequence: CDR1 LGHNA, CDR2 YSLEER. V was shortened by 0 bases and J by 3 bases, with 8 bases between the two germline ends. The CDR3 sequence: CASSQEWGYTEAFF. Written as DNA, the CDR3 is TGCGCCAGCAGCCAAGAGTGGGGTTACACTGAAGCTTTCTTT.

The V gene is TRBV20-1, the J gene TRBJ1-2, with 10 bases matching TRBD1. This CDR3 is built from 11 residues. Trimming cost V 6 bases and J 8 bases; bases outside gene matches: 3. CDR1 is DFQATT and CDR2 is SNEGSKA in the germline V gene (reference sequence). CDR3 residues: CSALTGGGYTF. The CDR3 coding sequence is TGCAGTGCCCTGACAGGGGGCGGCTACACCTTC.

This chain joins TRBV7-8 and TRBJ2-2; D is unclear. CDR1 is SGHVS, CDR2 FQNEAQ, per germline. The CDR3 consists of 15 residues. Trimming took off 5 bases at V and 2 bases at J, with 12 bases between the two ends. Here the CDR3 reads CASSPGLPNTGELFF. The CDR3 coding sequence is TGTGCCAGCAGCCCCGGTTTACCCAACACCGGGGAGCTGTTTTTT.

This rearrangement joins TRBV5-6 to TRBJ1-2; no definite D call. V was clipped by 0 bases and J by 8 bases, with 14 bases between them. This CDR3 contains 14 residues. The germline CDR1 and CDR2 sequences are SGHDT and YYEEEE. The CDR3 reads CASSLGRELRGYTF. The CDR3 DNA is TGTGCCAGCAGCTTGGGAAGGGAGCTAAGAGGCTACACCTTC.

This chain links TRBV7-8 with TRBJ2-3, with a weak D call TRBD2 (5 bases). V gave up 5 bases and J gave up 6 bases, with 21 bases separating them. The CDR3 is 16 amino acids. CDR1 SGHVS and CDR2 FQNEAQ come from the germline V gene. CDR3 sequence reads: CASSPPGSILTDTQYF. DNA of the CDR3: TGTGCCAGCAGCCCTCCGGGATCCATTTTGACGGATACGCAGTATTTT.

The J gene is TRBJ2-3, the V gene TRBV7-2, with a weak D call TRBD2 (7 bases). V lost 3 bases to trimming and J lost 4 bases, with 14 bases between them. CDR3 size: 15 residues. Germline-derived CDR1 and CDR2 are SGHTA and FQGNSA. CDR3 loop: CASSLRPGGSDTQYF. The CDR3 DNA reads as TGTGCCAGCAGCTTGAGGCCGGGGGGCTCAGATACGCAGTATTTT.

The gene calls are TRBV13 and TRBJ2-1, with D possibly being TRBD1 (7 bases). This CDR3 is 14 amino acids long. With 5 bases removed from V and 7 bases from J, the gap between germline ends came to 15 bases. The germline gives CDR1 PRHDT, CDR2 FYEKMQ (reference sequence). CDR3 sequence: CASSPGGGRNEQFF. The CDR3 coding sequence is TGTGCCAGCAGCCCAGGAGGGGGCCGGAATGAGCAGTTCTTC. The full variable domain, in which reference TRBV13 and TRBJ2-1 provide the parts outside the CDR3, is AAGVIQSPRHLIKEKRETATLKCYPIPRHDTVYWYQQGPGQDPQFLISFYEKMQSDKGSIPDRFSAQQFSDYHSELNMSSLELGDSALYFCASSPGGGRNEQFFGPGTRLTVL.

This chain connects TRBV28 to TRBJ1-1; TRBD1 matches 7 bases. CDR1 and CDR2 from the germline V gene are MDHEN and SYDVKM. Losses at the gene ends were 6 bases for V and 2 bases for J; bases not matched to a gene: 6. CDR3 length equals 14 residues. CDR3 in DNA: TGTGCCAGCAGACAGGGACAGCCCAACACTGAAGCTTTCTTT. Translation: CASRQGQPNTEAFF.

V gene TRBV28 combines with J gene TRBJ1-5, with a possible D match to TRBD1 (5 bases). The germline V gene has CDR1 MDHEN and CDR2 SYDVKM. The CDR3 length is 14 residues. Trimming removed 4 bases at V and 2 bases at J, with 9 bases between. The CDR3 region is CASSWGVGNQPQHF. CDR3 bases: TGTGCCAGCAGTTGGGGGGTAGGCAATCAGCCCCAGCATTTT.

CDR3 residues: CASSRGQGSTEAFF. The CDR3 DNA sequence: TGTGCCAGCAGCCGAGGACAGGGGAGCACTGAAGCTTTCTTT. The chain uses TRBV27 and TRBJ1-1; 9 positions agree with TRBD1. The CDR3 runs 14 residues. Losses at the gene ends were 6 bases for V and 4 bases for J; bases not matched to a gene: 6. CDR1 and CDR2 (germline): MNHEY, SMNVEV (reference sequence).

The J gene is TRBJ2-5, the V gene TRBV5-1; 7 positions match TRBD1. V was pared by 5 bases and J by 4 bases, with 8 bases of the junction left unmatched. The length of the CDR3 is 14 residues. The germline gives CDR1 SGHRS, CDR2 YFSETQ. The CDR3 DNA follows: TGCGCCAGCAGTTCCTCAAGGGGGCGAGAGACCCAGTACTTC. Its protein is CASSSSRGRETQYF. Drawing the rest from reference TRBV5-1 and TRBJ2-5, the complete variable domain is KAGVTQTPRYLIKTRGQQVTLSCSPISGHRSVSWYQQTPGQGLQFLFEYFSETQRNKGNFPGRFSGRQFSNSRSEMNVSTLELGDSALYLCASSSSRGRETQYFGPGTRLLVL.

This sequence joins TRBV2 and TRBJ1-2, with 10 bases that match TRBD1. In germline, CDR1 is SNHLY, CDR2 FYNNEI. CDR3 length: 15 amino acids. Losses at the gene ends were 5 bases for V and 10 bases for J; bases not matched to a gene: 13. CDR3: CASSPPARDRGFYTF. In nucleotides, the CDR3 is TGTGCCAGCAGTCCTCCCGCCCGGGACAGGGGTTTCTACACCTTC. Looking up the rest from reference TRBV2 and TRBJ1-2 gives the full variable domain: EPEVTQTPSHQVTQMGQEVILRCVPISNHLYFYWYRQILGQKVEFLVSFYNNEISEKSEIFDDQFSVERPDGSNFTLKIRSTKLEDSAMYFCASSPPARDRGFYTFGSGTRLTVV.

This chain uses TRBV4-3 with TRBJ2-7; 7 bases agree with TRBD1. J lost 5 bases, V lost 2 bases, and 9 bases had no gene match. Germline-derived CDR1 and CDR2 are LGHNA and YSLEER. The length of the CDR3 is 15 residues. CDR3 sequence reads: CASSQYRAGGNEQYF. The CDR3 nucleotides read TGCGCCAGCAGCCAATACCGGGCAGGGGGAAACGAGCAGTACTTC.

The rearrangement links TRBV10-3 to TRBJ1-2; D is ambiguous. V lost 5 bases, J lost 8 bases, and 15 bases lay in between. CDR1 ENHRY and CDR2 SYGVKD come from the germline V gene. The CDR3 loop spans 13 amino acids. The CDR3 DNA follows: TGTGCCATCAGTAACCCGGGCCCCGGGGGCTACACCTTC. Its translation is CAISNPGPGGYTF.

The rearrangement joins TRBV9 to TRBJ1-4; TRBD1 might be the D (6 bases). V was shortened by 5 bases and J by 8 bases, with 13 bases between the two germline ends. The CDR3 loop spans 13 amino acids. The germline V gene encodes CDR1 SGDLS and CDR2 YYNGEE. CDR3 residues: CASSSTDSEKLFF. The CDR3 DNA sequence: TGTGCCAGCAGTTCCACGGACAGCGAAAAACTGTTTTTT.

V and J are TRBV18 and TRBJ2-5; 14 bases line up with TRBD2. Germline loops: CDR1 KGHSH, CDR2 LQKENI. This CDR3 spans 16 amino acids. The V and J ends lost 1 base and 4 bases, in that order; junction bases with no gene match: 2. CDR3 coding DNA: TGTGCCAGCTCACCACAAGGACTAGCGGGGGGAGAGACCCAGTACTTC. Protein product: CASSPQGLAGGETQYF.

V is TRBV5-4 and J is TRBJ1-1; D is unresolved. Trimming pared 2 bases from V and 1 base from J, leaving 12 bases between. Germline V gene data show CDR1 as SGHNT and CDR2 as YYREEE (reference sequence). The CDR3 consists of 15 residues. The CDR3 nucleotides read TGTGCCAGCAGCTTTGACCTCGGACGGAACACTGAAGCTTTCTTT. This codes for CASSFDLGRNTEAFF.

This clone was found many times. The rearrangement links TRBV5-6 to TRBJ1-1; no reliable D call. CDR3 size: 14 residues. Trimming removed 2 bases from V and 4 bases from J, with 12 bases in between. Germline CDR1 and CDR2: SGHDT and YYEEEE. The CDR3 region has the DNA TGTGCCAGCAGCTTCGTGGGCAGTGGCACTGAAGCTTTCTTT. Translated, it gives CASSFVGSGTEAFF. Supplemented by reference TRBV5-6 and TRBJ1-1, the full variable domain reads DAGVTQSPTHLIKTRGQQVTLRCSPKSGHDTVSWYQQALGQGPQFIFQYYEEEERQRGNFPDRFSGHQFPNYSSELNVNALLLGDSALYLCASSFVGSGTEAFFGQGTRLTVV.

V is TRBV5-4 and J is TRBJ1-4; a possible D gene is TRBD1 (6 bases). V dropped 0 bases and J dropped 3 bases, with 15 bases sitting between them. The CDR3 covers 17 residues. Germline assignment: CDR1 SGHNT and CDR2 YYREEE (reference sequence). The CDR3 bases are TGTGCCAGCAGCTTGGTTCACAGGGTTCCAGCTAATGAAAAACTGTTTTTT. Protein product: CASSLVHRVPANEKLFF.

There are a few counts of this clone. Other DNA variants within this sample encode the same CDR3. The chain uses TRBV5-6 and TRBJ2-7; TRBD1 aligns across 9 bases. Per the germline V gene, CDR1 is SGHDT and CDR2 is YYEEEE. Trimming removed 4 bases from V and 6 bases from J; junction bases left unmatched: 8. The CDR3 sequence is 14 residues long. For the CDR3, the DNA is TGTGCCAGCAGCCCGGGACAGGGTATGCGCGAGCAGTACTTC. It encodes CASSPGQGMREQYF.

V is TRBV9 and J is TRBJ2-3; 15 bases fit TRBD2. CDR1 is SGDLS and CDR2 is YYNGEE in the germline V gene. J gave up 1 base and V 2 bases, and 8 bases lay outside the gene matches. This CDR3 region has 19 residues. The CDR3: CASSVSTGTSGGRTDTQYF. CDR3 DNA sequence: TGTGCCAGCAGCGTTTCAACCGGGACTAGCGGGGGGCGCACAGATACGCAGTATTTT.

The genes are TRBV14 and TRBJ1-6; D is unresolved. The CDR3 totals 12 residues. Germline assignment: CDR1 SGHDN and CDR2 FVKESK. Deletions cut 4 bases from V and 9 bases from J, with 7 bases between. CDR3 sequence: CASSRSLSPLHF. The CDR3 nucleotides read TGTGCCAGCAGCCGATCCCTTTCACCCCTCCACTTT. Drawing the rest from reference TRBV14 and TRBJ1-6, the complete variable domain is EAGVTQFPSHSVIEKGQTVTLRCDPISGHDNLYWYRRVMGKEIKFLLHFVKESKQDESGMPNNRFLAERTGGTYSTLKVQPAELEDSGVYFCASSRSLSPLHFGNGTRLTVT.

The chain is built from TRBV28 and TRBJ2-7; tentative D call: TRBD1 (5 bases). From germline, CDR1 is MDHEN and CDR2 SYDVKM. V was trimmed by 3 bases and J by 1 base, leaving 16 bases between them. The CDR3 loop spans 16 amino acids. DNA for the CDR3: TGTGCCAGCAGTTTTGCGCTGGACACTTTGTCCTACGAGCAGTACTTC. It yields the protein CASSFALDTLSYEQYF.